These 20 T cell receptor beta chains were sequenced from one sample in a study of CD8 T cell repertoires and HIV-1 epitope variants. The assay was immunoSEQ multiplex PCR, and TCRdb's table has in-frame clones only and misses some. The sample holds over 5,000 clones, about two thirds seen once. Their antigens are not known. Sample: cultured CD8+ T cells derived from PBMCs. These receptors were obtained from a male donor with HIV.

The chain employs TRBV6-1 and TRBJ2-1; 10 nucleotides line up with TRBD1. Germline V CDR1 and CDR2: MNHNS, SASEGT. The V segment lost 4 bases and the J segment 11 bases; nucleotides outside the gene matches: 14. This CDR3 has 16 amino acids. The CDR3 loop reads CASSVLGTGASVKQFF. CDR3 coding DNA: TGTGCCAGCAGTGTCTTAGGGACAGGGGCGAGTGTGAAGCAGTTCTTC.

The V call is TRBV7-3, the J call TRBJ2-1; the match to TRBD1 covers 10 bases. V lost 5 bases to trimming and J lost 4 bases; unmatched junction nucleotides: 5. The CDR3 length is 15 residues. From germline, CDR1 is SGHTA and CDR2 FQGTGA. The CDR3 nucleotides are TGTGCCAGCAGCACAGGGGGACAGGGGTACAATGAGCAGTTCTTC. Encoded protein: CASSTGGQGYNEQFF. Drawing the rest from reference TRBV7-3 and TRBJ2-1, the complete variable domain is GAGVSQTPSNKVTEKGKYVELRCDPISGHTALYWYRQSLGQGPEFLIYFQGTGAADDSGLPNDRFFAVRPEGSVSTLKIQRTERGDSAVYLCASSTGGQGYNEQFFGPGTRLTVL.

This clone has only a few counts. The chain links TRBV18 to TRBJ1-1, with no clear D. There are 13 residues in the CDR3. Germline V CDR1 and CDR2: KGHSH, LQKENI. Between the trimmed V and J ends, which lost 5 bases and 1 base, there was a span of 8 bases. The CDR3 sequence: CASSAMANTEAFF. The CDR3 DNA is TGTGCCAGCTCAGCGATGGCGAACACTGAAGCTTTCTTT.

The CDR3 protein is CAWSEHPRNTEAFF. Written as DNA, the CDR3 is TGTGCCTGGAGTGAACACCCACGGAACACTGAAGCTTTCTTT. The V and J genes are TRBV30 and TRBJ1-1; no firm D call. V was clipped by 1 base and J by 1 base, with 10 bases between them. Germline lookup yields CDR1 GTSNPN and CDR2 SVGIG (reference sequence). CDR3 length: 14 residues.

The rearrangement joins TRBV7-9 to TRBJ2-1, with 8 positions matching TRBD1. Germline V gene sequence: CDR1 SEHNR, CDR2 FQNEAQ (reference sequence). The CDR3 extends over 16 amino acids. V lost 5 bases to trimming and J lost 1 base; unmatched junction nucleotides: 7. The CDR3 DNA follows: TGTGCCAGCAGCGCGGACAGGGCGAGGTCCTACAATGAGCAGTTCTTC. It specifies CASSADRARSYNEQFF.

The chain uses TRBV2 and TRBJ2-1; no clear D. The CDR3 runs 15 residues. The germline V gene has CDR1 SNHLY and CDR2 FYNNEI. Between the trimmed V and J ends, which lost 2 bases and 5 bases, there was a span of 13 bases. The CDR3 DNA sequence: TGTGCCAGCAGTGAACGAGGTGGGTCCCACAATGAGCAGTTCTTC. It yields the protein CASSERGGSHNEQFF. Full variable domain (rest looked up from reference TRBV2 and TRBJ2-1): EPEVTQTPSHQVTQMGQEVILRCVPISNHLYFYWYRQILGQKVEFLVSFYNNEISEKSEIFDDQFSVERPDGSNFTLKIRSTKLEDSAMYFCASSERGGSHNEQFFGPGTRLTVL.

The V call is TRBV4-3, the J call TRBJ2-2; possibly TRBD1 for D (5 bases). V was trimmed by 4 bases and J by 6 bases, leaving 12 bases between them. This CDR3 comprises 14 residues. In germline, CDR1 is LGHNA, CDR2 YSLEER. The CDR3 region has the DNA TGCGCCAGCAGCCCGGGCCCAGGGCCCGGGGAGCTGTTTTTT. Protein product: CASSPGPGPGELFF.

This clone was seen a handful of times. This rearrangement joins TRBV5-1 to TRBJ1-6; D might be TRBD1 (5 bases). V lost 4 bases to trimming and J lost 6 bases, with 14 bases between them. This CDR3 has 15 amino acids. Germline V gene sequence: CDR1 SGHRS, CDR2 YFSETQ. The DNA of the CDR3 is TGCGCCAGCAGCCAACAGGAGAACCGTAATTCACCCCTCCACTTT. Its protein is CASSQQENRNSPLHF.

In its sample, this clone was seen a few times. The chain carries TRBV7-6 and TRBJ2-7; D ambiguous. The ends were cut back, 4 bases at V and 4 bases at J, with 8 bases in the middle. Germline V gives CDR1 SGHVS, CDR2 FNYEAQ. The CDR3 runs 12 residues. CDR3 protein: CASSSDAYEQYF. CDR3 DNA sequence: TGTGCCAGCAGCTCGGACGCATACGAGCAGTACTTC.

J is TRBJ1-1 and V is TRBV28, with D unresolved. The CDR3 is 13 residues long. Trimming took 6 bases from V and 3 from J, leaving 11 bases between them. Germline V CDR1 and CDR2: MDHEN, SYDVKM. The CDR3 bases are TGTGCCAGCAGCCCCTCTGGGTACACTGAAGCTTTCTTT. It is translated as CASSPSGYTEAFF.

This clone is classed as large. The same CDR3 can be traced to other DNA sequences in this sample. This chain links TRBV7-9 with TRBJ1-5; no clear D. Germline CDR1 SEHNR, CDR2 FQNEAQ (reference sequence). V dropped 5 bases and J dropped 0 bases, with 8 bases sitting between them. The CDR3 extends over 14 amino acids. For the CDR3, the DNA is TGTGCCAGCAGCCCGAGCTATAGCAATCAGCCCCAGCATTTT. It is translated as CASSPSYSNQPQHF.

J is TRBJ2-1 and V is TRBV27, with unresolved D. Germline V gene lookup returns CDR1 MNHEY and CDR2 SMNVEV (reference sequence). This CDR3 is built from 12 residues. With 5 bases removed from V and 8 bases from J, the gap between germline ends came to 10 bases. The CDR3 coding sequence is TGTGCCAGCAGTCAAGGTCCCCATGAGCAGTTCTTC. Its protein product is CASSQGPHEQFF.

The chain has TRBV6-5 and TRBJ2-2; TRBD2 is a possible D gene (5 bases). CDR1 and CDR2 from the germline V gene are MNHEY and SVGAGI. V was clipped by 4 bases and J by 0 bases, with 12 bases between them. CDR3 length equals 16 residues. Written as DNA, the CDR3 is TGTGCCAGCAGTTCCGAGCGGCAAGCGAACACCGGGGAGCTGTTTTTT. Translation: CASSSERQANTGELFF.

The V and J genes are TRBV6-6 and TRBJ2-7; 7 bases match TRBD2. This CDR3 region has 14 residues. Trimming cost V 7 bases and J 3 bases; bases outside gene matches: 9. The germline CDR1 and CDR2 sequences are MNHNY and SVGAGI (reference sequence). The CDR3 spells CASTKFREGYEQYF. The CDR3 coding sequence is TGTGCCAGCACCAAATTCAGGGAGGGCTACGAGCAGTACTTC.

J is TRBJ2-2 and V is TRBV4-1; D uncertain. The germline gives CDR1 MGHRA, CDR2 YSYEKL. The CDR3 sequence is 14 residues long. The V and J ends lost 2 bases and 1 base respectively, with 5 bases between them. The DNA of the CDR3 is TGCGCCAGCAGCCAAATCGTGAACACCGGGGAGCTGTTTTTT. It is translated as CASSQIVNTGELFF.

This clone was counted between two and nine times. The CDR3 is CASSYGLAAYEQYF. DNA for the CDR3: TGTGCCAGCAGTTACGGACTAGCGGCCTACGAGCAGTACTTC. This chain links TRBV6-5 with TRBJ2-7, with 10 bases aligning to TRBD2. The CDR3 length is 14 residues. The germline V gene has CDR1 MNHEY and CDR2 SVGAGI. Unmatched junction bases numbered 0, after V lost 2 bases and J lost 2 bases.

V is TRBV7-9 and J is TRBJ2-2; D remains unclear. The V gene lost 5 bases and the J gene lost 5 bases, with 12 bases spanning the gap. CDR1 is SEHNR, CDR2 FQNEAQ, per germline (reference sequence). CDR3 size: 14 residues. The CDR3 bases are TGTGCCAGCAGCATCCACGACCTGACCGGGGAGCTGTTTTTT. Amino acids: CASSIHDLTGELFF.

The gene calls are TRBV30 and TRBJ1-2; 8 nucleotides agree with TRBD1. The CDR3 totals 12 residues. Germline CDR1 is GTSNPN and CDR2 is SVGIG (reference sequence). Trimming cost V 5 bases and J 8 bases; bases outside gene matches: 7. The CDR3 nucleotides read TGTGCCTGGCTGGACAGGGAGGGAGGCTACACCTTC. Encoded protein: CAWLDREGGYTF.

This clone has more than one count but fewer than ten. This chain links TRBV6-6 with TRBJ1-3; 8 bases line up with TRBD1. Germline CDR1 and CDR2: MNHNY and SVGAGI (reference sequence). Trimming cost V 5 bases and J 0 bases; bases outside gene matches: 6. CDR3 size: 16 residues. CDR3 nucleotides: TGTGCCAGCAGTCCCTGGGACAGGTCCTCTGGAAACACCATATATTTT. Protein: CASSPWDRSSGNTIYF.

This rearrangement joins TRBV7-9 to TRBJ1-5; D is ambiguous. Germline V gives CDR1 SEHNR, CDR2 FQNEAQ (reference sequence). Trimming removed 1 base at V and 5 bases at J, with 6 bases between. The CDR3 sequence is 13 residues long. In DNA, the CDR3 is TGTGCCAGCAGCTTAGGTACAGATCAGCCCCAGCATTTT. Amino acid sequence: CASSLGTDQPQHF.